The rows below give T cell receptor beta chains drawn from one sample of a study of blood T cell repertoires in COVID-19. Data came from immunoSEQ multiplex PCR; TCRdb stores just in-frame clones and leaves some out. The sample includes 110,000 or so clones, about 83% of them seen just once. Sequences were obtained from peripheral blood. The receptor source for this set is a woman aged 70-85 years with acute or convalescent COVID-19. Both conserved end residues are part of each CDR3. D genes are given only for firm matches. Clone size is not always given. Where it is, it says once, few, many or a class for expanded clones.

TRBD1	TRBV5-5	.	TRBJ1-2	CASSLGQGVGYGYTF	TGTGCCAGCAGCTTAGGACAGGGGGTGGGGTATGGCTACACCTTC
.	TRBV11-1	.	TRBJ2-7	CASSPRRGSYEQYF	TGTGCCAGCAGCCCACGAAGAGGGTCCTACGAGCAGTACTTC
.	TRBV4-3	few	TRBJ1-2	CASSQEGARYGYTF	TGCGCCAGCAGCCAAGAAGGGGCCCGGTATGGCTACACCTTC
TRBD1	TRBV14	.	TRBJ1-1	CASSPSAGGIDGAFF	TGTGCCAGCAGCCCCTCGGCAGGGGGCATAGATGGGGCTTTCTTT
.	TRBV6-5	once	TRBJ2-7	CASSYSEGSYEQYF	TGTGCCAGCAGTTACTCCGAGGGCTCCTACGAGCAGTACTTC
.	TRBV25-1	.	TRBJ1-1	CASSESFGGVLNTEAFF	TGTGCCAGCAGTGAATCATTTGGGGGGGTATTGAACACTGAAGCTTTCTTT
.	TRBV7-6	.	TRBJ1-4	CASSLAGTTNEKLFF	TGTGCCAGCAGCCTTGCGGGGACAACTAATGAAAAACTGTTTTTT
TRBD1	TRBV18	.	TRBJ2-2	CASSSGTGGTGELFF	TGTGCCAGCTCATCAGGGACAGGGGGCACCGGGGAGCTGTTTTTT
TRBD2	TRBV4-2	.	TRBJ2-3	CASSQSVSGASTDTQYF	TGTGCCAGCAGCCAATCAGTAAGCGGGGCAAGCACAGATACGCAGTATTTT
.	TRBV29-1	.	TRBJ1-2	CSVAVGQDNYGYTF	TGCAGCGTTGCGGTGGGGCAGGATAACTATGGCTACACCTTC
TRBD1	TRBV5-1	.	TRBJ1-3	CASSLGQGYGNTIYF	TGCGCCAGCAGCTTGGGACAGGGGTATGGAAACACCATATATTTT
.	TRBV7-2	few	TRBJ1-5	CASSSGQSQHF	TGTGCCAGCAGCTCCGGACAGAGCCAGCATTTT
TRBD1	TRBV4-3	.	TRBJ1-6	CASSYEQGALNSPLHF	TGCGCCAGCAGCTACGAACAGGGGGCGCTTAATTCACCCCTCCACTTT
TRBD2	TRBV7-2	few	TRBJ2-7	CASSINVGLASYEQYF	TGTGCCAGCAGCATTAACGTGGGACTAGCGTCGTACGAGCAGTACTTC
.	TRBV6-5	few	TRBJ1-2	CAAQPGNNYGYTF	TGTGCCGCCCAACCAGGGAACAACTATGGCTACACCTTC
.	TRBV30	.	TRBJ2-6	CAWSVHRGSGANVLTF	TGTGCCTGGAGTGTACATCGGGGCTCTGGGGCCAACGTCCTGACTTTC
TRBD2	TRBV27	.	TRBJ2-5	CASSSSWGGETQYF	TGTGCCAGCAGTTCTAGTTGGGGGGGAGAGACCCAGTACTTC
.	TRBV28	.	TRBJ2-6	CASRLRDSGANVLTF	TGTGCCAGCAGACTGCGGGACTCTGGGGCCAACGTCCTGACTTTC
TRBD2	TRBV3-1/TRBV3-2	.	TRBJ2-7	CASSQGERDLYEQYF	TGTGCCAGCAGCCAAGGGGAGCGGGACCTCTACGAGCAGTACTTC
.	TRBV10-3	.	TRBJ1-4	CATRQREEKLFF	TGTGCCACCCGACAGCGCGAAGAAAAACTGTTTTTT
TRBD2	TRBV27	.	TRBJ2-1	CASSSLSGRANEQFF	TGTGCCAGCAGTTCCCTTAGCGGGAGGGCCAATGAGCAGTTCTTC
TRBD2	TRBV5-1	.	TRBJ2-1	CASSLSSGRGNEQFF	TGCGCCAGCAGCTTGTCTAGCGGGAGGGGGAATGAGCAGTTCTTC
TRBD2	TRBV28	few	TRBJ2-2	CASSFRTSGNTGELFF	TGTGCCAGCAGTTTCCGGACTAGCGGGAACACCGGGGAGCTGTTTTTT
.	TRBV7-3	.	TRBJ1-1	CASSPSDSRNTEAFF	TGTGCCAGCAGCCCATCGGACAGCCGGAACACTGAAGCTTTCTTT
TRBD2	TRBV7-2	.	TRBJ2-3	CASSSPGLARRDTQYF	TGTGCCAGCAGCTCCCCCGGACTAGCCCGGCGGGATACGCAGTATTTT
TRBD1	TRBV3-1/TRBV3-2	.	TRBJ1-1	CASSPQGMTIEAFF	TGTGCCAGCAGCCCACAGGGGATGACCATTGAAGCTTTCTTT
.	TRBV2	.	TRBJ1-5	CASAGYSPDQPQHF	TGTGCCAGCGCGGGGTACAGCCCGGATCAGCCCCAGCATTTT
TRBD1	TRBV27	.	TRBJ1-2	CASSLSGTGGFGYGYTF	TGTGCCAGCAGTTTATCCGGGACAGGGGGCTTCGGCTATGGCTACACCTTC
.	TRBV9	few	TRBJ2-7	CASSVAAEYEQYF	TGTGCCAGCAGCGTAGCTGCGGAGTACGAGCAGTACTTC
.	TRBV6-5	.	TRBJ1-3	CASHNGRGNTIYF	TGTGCCAGCCACAACGGCCGCGGGAACACCATATATTTT
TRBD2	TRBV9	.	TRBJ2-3	CASSVGGRAGDTQYF	TGTGCCAGCAGCGTAGGCGGGAGGGCCGGAGATACGCAGTATTTT
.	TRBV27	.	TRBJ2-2	CASSFRGFTGELFF	TGTGCCAGCAGTTTCAGGGGATTCACCGGGGAGCTGTTTTTT
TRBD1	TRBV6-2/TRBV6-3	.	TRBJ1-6	CASSNTGQGGPPLHF	TGTGCCAGCAGCAACACGGGACAGGGGGGGCCACCCCTCCACTTT
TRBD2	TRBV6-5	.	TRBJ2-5	CASMARGGRETQYF	TGTGCCAGCATGGCGCGGGGGGGCCGGGAGACCCAGTACTTC
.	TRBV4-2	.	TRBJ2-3	CASSQEGSSAGSTDTQYF	TGTGCCAGCAGCCAAGAAGGGAGTTCCGCGGGGAGCACAGATACGCAGTATTTT
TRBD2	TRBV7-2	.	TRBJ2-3	CASSLVRTRGSTDTQYF	TGTGCCAGCAGCTTAGTGAGGACTAGGGGAAGCACAGATACGCAGTATTTT
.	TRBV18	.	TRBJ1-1	CASSPGLNFLNTEAFF	TGTGCCAGCTCACCTGGGCTTAACTTCCTGAACACTGAAGCTTTCTTT
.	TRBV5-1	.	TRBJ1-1	CASSRGSLNTEAFF	TGCGCCAGCAGCCGGGGTTCGCTGAACACTGAAGCTTTCTTT
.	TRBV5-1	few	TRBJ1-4	CASSPTGIITNEKLFF	TGCGCCAGCAGTCCGACAGGAATTATAACTAATGAAAAACTGTTTTTT
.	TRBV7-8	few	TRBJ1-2	CASSLTDSNYGYTF	TGTGCCAGCAGCTTAACGGACAGTAACTATGGCTACACCTTC
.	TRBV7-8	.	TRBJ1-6	CASSLAGSSSYNSPLHF	TGTGCCAGCAGCTTAGCCGGTTCAAGCTCCTATAATTCACCCCTCCACTTT
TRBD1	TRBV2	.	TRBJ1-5	CASGTGAHQPQHF	TGTGCCAGCGGGACAGGGGCGCATCAGCCCCAGCATTTT
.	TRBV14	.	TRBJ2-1	CASSQDTAREQFF	TGTGCCAGCAGCCAAGACACAGCCCGGGAGCAGTTCTTC
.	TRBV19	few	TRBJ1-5	CASMGGLGPQHF	TGTGCCAGTATGGGGGGACTGGGGCCCCAGCATTTT
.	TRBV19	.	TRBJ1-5	CASSILGGPGQPQHF	TGTGCCAGTAGTATATTGGGGGGGCCCGGTCAGCCCCAGCATTTT
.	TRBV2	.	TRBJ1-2	CASSALLGYGYTF	TGTGCCAGCAGTGCCTTACTAGGATATGGCTACACCTTC